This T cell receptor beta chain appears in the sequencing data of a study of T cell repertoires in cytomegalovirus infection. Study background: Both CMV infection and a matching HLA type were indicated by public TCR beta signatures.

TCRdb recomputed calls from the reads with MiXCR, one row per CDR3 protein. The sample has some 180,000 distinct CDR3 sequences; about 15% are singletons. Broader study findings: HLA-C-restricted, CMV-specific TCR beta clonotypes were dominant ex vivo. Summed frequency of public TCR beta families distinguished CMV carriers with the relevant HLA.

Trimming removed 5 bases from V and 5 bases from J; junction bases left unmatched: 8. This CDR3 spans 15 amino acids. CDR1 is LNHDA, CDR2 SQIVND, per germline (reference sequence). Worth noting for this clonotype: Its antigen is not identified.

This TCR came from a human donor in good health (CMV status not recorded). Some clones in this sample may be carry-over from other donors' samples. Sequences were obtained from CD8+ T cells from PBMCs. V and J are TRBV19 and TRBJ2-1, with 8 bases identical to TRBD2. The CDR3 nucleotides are TGTGCCAGTAGTCCGGGGATAGCGGGAAACAATGAGCAGTTCTTC. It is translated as CASSPGIAGNNEQFF.